The following is a TCR beta chain sequence with its context. This record comes from a study of blood T cell repertoires in COVID-19. Profiled with immunoSEQ multiplex PCR; TCRdb holds only in-frame clones, not every one. The sample lists approximately 100,000 clones; approximately 80% were seen once. This receptor was obtained from a woman aged 55 to 70 with acute or convalescent COVID-19. Material for sequencing was peripheral blood.

The CDR3 DNA is TGTGCCAGCAGCCCCCGCAGGGGGCAAATTGGCTACACCTTC. Translation: CASSPRRGQIGYTF. This chain uses TRBV7-2 with TRBJ1-2; 8 positions agree with TRBD1. The V and J ends lost 5 bases and 7 bases, in that order; junction bases with no gene match: 9. From germline, CDR1 is SGHTA and CDR2 FQGNSA. The CDR3 length is 14 residues.